Shown below are 7 T cell receptor beta chains from a single sample sequenced in a study of blood T cell repertoires in COVID-19. Here immunoSEQ multiplex PCR was the method, and the copy in TCRdb shows in-frame clones only, minus some. The sample carries fewer than 350,000 clones, approximately 81% recorded once. The sample consisted of peripheral blood. These receptors originate from a woman aged 55-69 years with active or convalescent COVID-19.

The chain joins TRBV5-1 to TRBJ2-7, with 7 bases lining up with TRBD1. CDR1 SGHRS and CDR2 YFSETQ come from the germline V gene. The trim removed 2 bases at V and 2 bases at J, leaving 7 bases unmatched. CDR3 length: 15 amino acids. The DNA for the CDR3 is TGCGCCAGCAGCTTAGGGGTGGGACAGACCTACGAGCAGTACTTC. Translated: CASSLGVGQTYEQYF.

V is TRBV7-8 and J is TRBJ2-1; 12 bases align to TRBD1. The length of the CDR3 is 16 residues. Unmatched junction bases numbered 8, after V lost 4 bases and J lost 7 bases. The germline gives CDR1 SGHVS, CDR2 FQNEAQ. The CDR3 DNA is TGTGCCAGCAGCTCCCCGGGACAGGGGGCGGGAAATGAGCAGTTCTTC. Amino acid sequence: CASSSPGQGAGNEQFF.

V is TRBV29-1 and J is TRBJ2-1; 9 positions match TRBD1. Unmatched junction bases numbered 11, after V lost 7 bases and J lost 10 bases. This CDR3 spans 13 amino acids. CDR1 is SQVTM, CDR2 ANQGSEA, per germline. CDR3 residues: CSANKQGAGEQFF. For the CDR3, the DNA is TGCAGCGCGAATAAACAGGGGGCGGGGGAGCAGTTCTTC.

This chain connects TRBV2 to TRBJ2-3, with 13 nucleotides matching TRBD2. V trimming: 6 bases; J trimming: 2 bases; junction bases outside the gene matches: 5. The CDR3 length is 16 residues. CDR1 is SNHLY and CDR2 is FYNNEI in the germline V gene. The CDR3 loop is CASRQTSGGLTDTQYF. CDR3 in DNA: TGTGCCAGCAGGCAGACTAGCGGGGGGCTCACAGATACGCAGTATTTT.

The J gene is TRBJ2-3, the V gene TRBV7-8; no firm D call. The CDR3 contains 14 residues. The germline V gene has CDR1 SGHVS and CDR2 FQNEAQ. V was clipped by 2 bases and J by 4 bases, with 10 bases between them. The CDR3 here is CASSLPRSPDTQYF. CDR3 sequence (DNA): TGTGCCAGCAGCTTACCACGGAGCCCAGATACGCAGTATTTT.

The genes are TRBV5-1 and TRBJ1-4, with TRBD1 matching over 8 bases. Germline assignment: CDR1 SGHRS and CDR2 YFSETQ. This CDR3 contains 17 residues. Trimming cost V 1 base and J 2 bases; bases outside gene matches: 7. CDR3 in DNA: TGCGCCAGCAGCTTGCATCTATCAGGGGGCACTAATGAAAAACTGTTTTTT. Translation gives CASSLHLSGGTNEKLFF.

The CDR3 nucleotides read TGTGCCAGCAGTTTGGGGACAGGGGACGAGCAGTACTTC. This sequence encodes CASSLGTGDEQYF. The rearrangement links TRBV27 to TRBJ2-7, with TRBD1 matching over 10 bases. Trimming removed 3 bases from V and 5 bases from J; junction bases left unmatched: 1. The CDR3 is 13 amino acids. Per the germline V gene, CDR1 is MNHEY and CDR2 is SMNVEV (reference sequence).